This T cell receptor beta chain is from a study of blood T cell repertoires in COVID-19. Study summary: Both acute and convalescent COVID-19 samples were obtained from the United States, Italy and Spain.

This clone was seen a handful of times. Original handling: Reference gene primer amplification in the assay estimated nucleated cell counts. This table comes from immunoSEQ multiplex PCR, and its TCRdb copy is limited to in-frame clones, with some not included. The DNA was the basis for D and trimming; V, J and clone size are from that table. The sample shows some 250,000 clones, over 75% of them seen only once. This CDR3 comprises 14 residues. V was trimmed by 2 bases and J by 5 bases, leaving 9 bases between them. CDR1 and CDR2 (germline): SGHTA, FQGNSA. The source of this sequence is a woman between 25 and 40 years old with acute or convalescent COVID-19. What was sequenced was peripheral blood. The chain is built from TRBV7-2 and TRBJ2-2; possibly TRBD1 for D (5 bases). CDR3 residues: CASSLTAGTGELFF. The CDR3 DNA is TGTGCCAGCAGCTTAACTGCAGGGACCGGGGAGCTGTTTTTT.